Below are 2 T cell receptor beta chains sequenced from a single sample in a study of regulatory T cells in long-lasting Graves disease. Construction of the TCR beta libraries employed iRepertoire HTBI primers in conjunction with Arm-PCR of CDR3 regions. One entry per CDR3 protein, called by TCRdb with MiXCR from the multiplex PCR reads. This table has some 370,000 distinct CDR3 sequences, less than 25% appearing once. Indicated time point: persistent/refractory GD, antithyroid drugs over 5 years with positive TRAb. RNA isolated from PBMCs was used to make the TCR library. This specimen consisted of peripheral blood mononuclear cells (PBMCs), obtained when the disease was refractory, from a patient treated with antithyroid drugs. The receptors shown here come from a female donor with Graves disease.

The rearrangement links TRBV27 to TRBJ1-5; D gene uncertain. Germline loops: CDR1 MNHEY, CDR2 SMNVEV (reference sequence). V dropped 5 bases and J dropped 1 base, with 6 bases sitting between them. The CDR3 extends over 13 amino acids. CDR3 nucleotides: TGTGCCAGCAGTGCCCGAAGCAATCAGCCCCAGCATTTT. This translates into CASSARSNQPQHF.

This clonotype was observed many times. The gene calls are TRBV27 and TRBJ1-1, with D perhaps TRBD1 (5 bases). Germline-derived CDR1 and CDR2 are MNHEY and SMNVEV (reference sequence). The V end was cut by 5 bases, the J end by 7 bases, with 17 bases between. This CDR3 comprises 14 residues. The CDR3 protein is CASSNPGLAHEAFF. In DNA form, the CDR3 reads TGTGCCAGCAGTAACCCGGGGCTTGCCCATGAAGCTTTCTTT.